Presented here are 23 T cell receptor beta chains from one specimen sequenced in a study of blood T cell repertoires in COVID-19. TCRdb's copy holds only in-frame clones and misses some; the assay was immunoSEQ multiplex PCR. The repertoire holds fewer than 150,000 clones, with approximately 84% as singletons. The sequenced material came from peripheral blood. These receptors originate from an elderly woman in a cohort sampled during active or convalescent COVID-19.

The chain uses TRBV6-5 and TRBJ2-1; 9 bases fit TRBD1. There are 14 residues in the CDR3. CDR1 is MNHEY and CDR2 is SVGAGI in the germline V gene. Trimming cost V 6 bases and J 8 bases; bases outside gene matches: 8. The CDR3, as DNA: TGTGCCAGCAGACCCGGGACAGGGTATCATGAGCAGTTCTTC. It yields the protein CASRPGTGYHEQFF.

CDR3 loop: CASRFWQGSVNEQFF. The DNA of the CDR3 is TGCGCCAGCCGATTCTGGCAGGGATCGGTCAATGAGCAGTTCTTC. This chain links TRBV5-1 with TRBJ2-1; TRBD1 is a possible D gene (5 bases). The CDR3 covers 15 residues. V gave up 7 bases and J gave up 6 bases, with 20 bases separating them. The germline gives CDR1 SGHRS, CDR2 YFSETQ.

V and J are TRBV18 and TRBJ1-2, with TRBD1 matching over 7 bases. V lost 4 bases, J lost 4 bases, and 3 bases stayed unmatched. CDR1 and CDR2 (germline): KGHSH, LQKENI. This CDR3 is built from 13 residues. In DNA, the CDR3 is TGTGCCAGCTCACAATACAGGGGCTATGGCTACACCTTC. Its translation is CASSQYRGYGYTF.

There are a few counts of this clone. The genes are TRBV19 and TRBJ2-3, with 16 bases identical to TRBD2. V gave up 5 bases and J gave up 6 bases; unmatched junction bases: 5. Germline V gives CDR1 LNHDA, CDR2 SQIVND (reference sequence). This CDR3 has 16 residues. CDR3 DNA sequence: TGTGCCAGTAGTCCGGGACTAGCGGGGGGGCCGGATACGCAGTATTTT. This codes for CASSPGLAGGPDTQYF.

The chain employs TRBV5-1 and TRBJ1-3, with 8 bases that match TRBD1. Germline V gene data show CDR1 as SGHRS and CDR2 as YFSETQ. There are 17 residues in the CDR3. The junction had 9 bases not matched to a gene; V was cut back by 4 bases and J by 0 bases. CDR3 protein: CASSLRGTGLSGNTIYF. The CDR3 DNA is TGCGCCAGCAGCCTGAGGGGGACAGGACTCTCTGGAAACACCATATATTTT.

In DNA, the CDR3 is TGCGCCAGCAGCCGGGGGTTTCGGCGGGGGGGCGCGCCTTACAATGAGCAGTTCTTC. Its translation is CASSRGFRRGGAPYNEQFF. The V and J genes are TRBV4-1 and TRBJ2-1, with 9 bases aligning to TRBD2. Germline loops: CDR1 MGHRA, CDR2 YSYEKL. V was pared by 4 bases and J by 4 bases, with 17 bases of the junction left unmatched. The CDR3 sequence is 19 residues long.

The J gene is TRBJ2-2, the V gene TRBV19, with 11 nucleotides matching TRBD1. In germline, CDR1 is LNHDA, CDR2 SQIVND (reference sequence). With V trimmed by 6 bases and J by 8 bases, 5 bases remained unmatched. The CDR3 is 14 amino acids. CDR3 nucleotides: TGTGCCAGTAGCCAGGACAGGGGGCGTGGGGAGCTGTTTTTT. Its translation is CASSQDRGRGELFF.

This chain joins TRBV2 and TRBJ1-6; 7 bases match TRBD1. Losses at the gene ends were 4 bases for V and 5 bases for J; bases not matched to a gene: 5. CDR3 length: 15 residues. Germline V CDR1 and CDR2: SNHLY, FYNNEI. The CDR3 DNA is TGTGCCAGCAGTGCTCGACAGGGCGATAATTCACCCCTCCACTTT. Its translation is CASSARQGDNSPLHF.

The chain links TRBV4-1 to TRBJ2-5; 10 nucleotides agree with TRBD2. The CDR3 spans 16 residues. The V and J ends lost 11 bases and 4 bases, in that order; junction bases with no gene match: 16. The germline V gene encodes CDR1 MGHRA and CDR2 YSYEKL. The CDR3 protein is CARRRLWTSGGETQYF. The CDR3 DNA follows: TGCGCCCGCCGCCGCCTCTGGACTAGCGGTGGAGAGACCCAGTACTTC.

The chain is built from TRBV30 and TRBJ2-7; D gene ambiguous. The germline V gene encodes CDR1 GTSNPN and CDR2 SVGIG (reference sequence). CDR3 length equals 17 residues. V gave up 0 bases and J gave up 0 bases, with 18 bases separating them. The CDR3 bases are TGTGCCTGGAGTGTACGGCCTCGGGTGGCGAGCTCCTACGAGCAGTACTTC. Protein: CAWSVRPRVASSYEQYF.

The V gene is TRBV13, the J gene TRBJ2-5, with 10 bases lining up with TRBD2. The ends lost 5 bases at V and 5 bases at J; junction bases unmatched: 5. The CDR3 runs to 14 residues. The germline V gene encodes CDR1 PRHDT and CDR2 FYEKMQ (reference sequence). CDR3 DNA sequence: TGTGCCAGCAGCCTAAGCGGGGGGGCGGAGACCCAGTACTTC. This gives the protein CASSLSGGAETQYF.

CDR3 sequence reads: CASSDWATGELFF. The CDR3 DNA reads as TGTGCCAGCAGTGACTGGGCCACCGGGGAGCTGTTTTTT. The chain is built from TRBV6-4 and TRBJ2-2; D ambiguous. CDR1 and CDR2 (germline): MRHNA, SNTAGT. Between the trimmed V and J ends, which lost 1 base and 4 bases, there was a span of 4 bases. CDR3 length: 13 residues.

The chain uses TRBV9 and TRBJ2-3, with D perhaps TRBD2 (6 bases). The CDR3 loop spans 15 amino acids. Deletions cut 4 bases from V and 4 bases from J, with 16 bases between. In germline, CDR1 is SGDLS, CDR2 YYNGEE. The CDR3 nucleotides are TGTGCCAGCAGCCCCGCTAGCGTCAGGCCAGATACGCAGTATTTT. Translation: CASSPASVRPDTQYF.

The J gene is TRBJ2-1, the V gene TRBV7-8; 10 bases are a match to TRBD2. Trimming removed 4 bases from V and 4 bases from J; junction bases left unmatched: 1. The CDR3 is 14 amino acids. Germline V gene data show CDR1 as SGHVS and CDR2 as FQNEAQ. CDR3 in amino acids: CASSSSGGYNEQFF. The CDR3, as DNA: TGTGCCAGCAGCTCTAGCGGGGGATACAATGAGCAGTTCTTC.

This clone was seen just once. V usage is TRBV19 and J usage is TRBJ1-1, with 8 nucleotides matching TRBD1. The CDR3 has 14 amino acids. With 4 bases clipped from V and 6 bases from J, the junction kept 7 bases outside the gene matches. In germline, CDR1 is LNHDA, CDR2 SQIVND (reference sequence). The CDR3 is CASSKDREASEAFF. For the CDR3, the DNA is TGTGCCAGTAGTAAGGACAGGGAAGCCTCTGAAGCTTTCTTT.

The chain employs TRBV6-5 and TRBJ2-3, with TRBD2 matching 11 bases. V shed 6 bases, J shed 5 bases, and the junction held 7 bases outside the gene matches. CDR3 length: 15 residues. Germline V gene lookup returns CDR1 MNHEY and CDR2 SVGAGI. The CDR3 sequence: CASRVSGGVQDTQYF. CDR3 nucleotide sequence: TGTGCCAGCAGAGTTAGCGGGGGGGTGCAAGATACGCAGTATTTT.

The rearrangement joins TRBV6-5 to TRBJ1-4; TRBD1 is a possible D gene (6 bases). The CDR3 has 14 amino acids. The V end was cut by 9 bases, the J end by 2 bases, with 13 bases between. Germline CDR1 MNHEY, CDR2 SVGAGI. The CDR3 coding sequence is TGTGCCAGTAGACAGGTTTGGACTAATGAAAAACTGTTTTTT. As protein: CASRQVWTNEKLFF.

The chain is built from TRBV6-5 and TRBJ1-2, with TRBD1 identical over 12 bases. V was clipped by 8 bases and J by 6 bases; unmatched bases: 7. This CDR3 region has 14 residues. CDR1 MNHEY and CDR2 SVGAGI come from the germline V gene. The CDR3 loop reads CASGDRGQRNGYTF. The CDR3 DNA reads TGTGCCAGCGGGGACAGGGGGCAGAGAAATGGCTACACCTTC.

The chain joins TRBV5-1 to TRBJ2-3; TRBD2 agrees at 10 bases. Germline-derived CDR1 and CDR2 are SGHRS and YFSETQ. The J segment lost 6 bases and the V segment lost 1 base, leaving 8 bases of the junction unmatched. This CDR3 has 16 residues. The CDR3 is CASSLRDSGGTDTQYF. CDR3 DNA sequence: TGCGCCAGCAGCTTGAGGGATAGCGGGGGGACCGATACGCAGTATTTT.

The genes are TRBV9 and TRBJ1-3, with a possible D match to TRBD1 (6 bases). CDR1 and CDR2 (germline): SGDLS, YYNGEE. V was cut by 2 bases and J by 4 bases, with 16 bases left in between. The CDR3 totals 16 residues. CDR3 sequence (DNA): TGTGCCAGCAGCGTCGTACCAGGGGTCGGAGGAAACACCATATATTTT. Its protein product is CASSVVPGVGGNTIYF. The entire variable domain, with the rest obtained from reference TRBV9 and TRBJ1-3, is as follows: DSGVTQTPKHLITATGQRVTLRCSPRSGDLSVYWYQQSLDQGLQFLIQYYNGEERAKGNILERFSAQQFPDLHSELNLSSLELGDSALYFCASSVVPGVGGNTIYFGEGSWLTVV.

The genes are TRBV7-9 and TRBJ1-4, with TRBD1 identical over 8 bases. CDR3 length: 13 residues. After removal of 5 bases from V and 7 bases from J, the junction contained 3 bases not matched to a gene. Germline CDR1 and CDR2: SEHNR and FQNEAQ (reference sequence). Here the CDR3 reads CASSRTGTEKLFF. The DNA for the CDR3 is TGTGCCAGCAGCCGGACAGGGACTGAAAAACTGTTTTTT.

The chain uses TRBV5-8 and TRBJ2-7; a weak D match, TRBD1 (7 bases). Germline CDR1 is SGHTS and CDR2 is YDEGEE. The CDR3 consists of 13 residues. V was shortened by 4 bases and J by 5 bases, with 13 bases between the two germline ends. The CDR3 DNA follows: TGTGCCAGCAGCCTCAGGGGGGCAAACGAGCAGTACGTC. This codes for CASSLRGANEQYV.

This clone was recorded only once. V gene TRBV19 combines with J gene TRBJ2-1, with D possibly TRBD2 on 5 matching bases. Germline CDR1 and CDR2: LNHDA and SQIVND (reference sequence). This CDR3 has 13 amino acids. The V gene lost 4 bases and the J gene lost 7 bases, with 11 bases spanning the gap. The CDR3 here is CASSTPLGNEQFF. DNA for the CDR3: TGTGCCAGTAGTACACCACTAGGGAATGAGCAGTTCTTC.